The 5 T cell receptor beta chains below were found in one sample sequenced in a study of human T cells and chemical hapten exposure (dated by TCRdb to the early 2020s). Library generation was performed with RACE. This sample was sequenced with a NextSeq 500. TCRdb reanalyzed the raw reads on its own, using fastp at Q25 for trimming and MiXCR for clone calling, and kept in-frame beta chains. CDR3 protein sequences are deduplicated, and each keeps its most common genes and DNA. The sample table lists some 80,000 distinct CDR3 sequences, approximately 12% of them with a count of one. The biggest ten clones account for 4% to 5% of the sample. The time point label on this specimen signifies: patch test 1, 2 weeks after DPC sensitization. The treatment or condition label for this specimen denotes: therapeutic diphenylcyclopropenone sensitization with weekly scalp DPC. The sequenced sample was whole blood, obtained in connection with sensitization to the hapten diphenylcyclopropenone (DPC). These TCRs come from a woman in her fifties or sixties with alopecia areata. Some clones in this sample may be carry-over from other donors' samples.

This clonotype was counted a few times. The V call is TRBV20-1, the J call TRBJ2-1; 14 positions match TRBD2. Germline values: CDR1 DFQATT, CDR2 SNEGSKA (reference sequence). The CDR3 extends over 19 amino acids. Trimming at V came to 2 bases and at J to 1 base, leaving 10 bases not matched to a gene. This CDR3 reads CSARQSRTSGRFSYNEQFF. CDR3 nucleotide sequence: TGCAGTGCTAGACAATCCCGGACTAGCGGGAGGTTTTCCTACAATGAGCAGTTCTTC.

V is TRBV9 and J is TRBJ2-7, with a tentative D call TRBD2 (5 bases). The V gene's germline CDR1 is SGDLS and CDR2 YYNGEE. The V gene lost 4 bases and the J gene lost 0 bases, with 14 bases spanning the gap. CDR3 size: 15 residues. CDR3 protein: CASSQRYGSSYEQYF. The CDR3 DNA reads as TGTGCCAGCAGCCAAAGGTATGGGAGCTCCTACGAGCAGTACTTC.

The chain couples TRBV20-1 to TRBJ2-3, with D perhaps given as TRBD1 or TRBD2 (5 bases each). Trimming stripped 6 bases from V and 6 bases from J, with 16 bases between. The CDR3 is made up of 13 amino acids. Germline values: CDR1 DFQATT, CDR2 SNEGSKA (reference sequence). CDR3 nucleotide sequence: TGCAGTGCGATGGACGGGACGTCTGATACGCAGTATTTT. The encoded protein is CSAMDGTSDTQYF.

The rearrangement uses TRBV5-4 and TRBJ2-7; D gene unclear. V was cut by 0 bases and J by 6 bases, with 10 bases left in between. Germline assignment: CDR1 SGHNT and CDR2 YYREEE (reference sequence). There are 13 residues in the CDR3. The chain's CDR3 is CASSLEWHGEQYF. The DNA of the CDR3 is TGTGCCAGCAGCTTGGAATGGCATGGCGAGCAGTACTTC.

This clonotype has only a few counts. Written as DNA, the CDR3 is TGTGCCAGTAGTATAGTGGGGTTCCCCTACAATGAGCAGTTCTTC. Translation gives CASSIVGFPYNEQFF. The rearrangement joins TRBV19 to TRBJ2-1; D is undetermined. The V gene's germline CDR1 is LNHDA and CDR2 SQIVND (reference sequence). Trimming stripped 1 base from V and 2 bases from J, with 9 bases between. This CDR3 is built from 15 residues.